The rows below give T cell receptor beta chains drawn from one sample of a study of T-cell reconstitution after alpha-beta-depleted transplantation in children. A single record per CDR3 protein comes from TCRdb applying MiXCR to the PCR reads. The table includes 77,000 or so distinct CDR3 sequences, 15% to 20% detected once. The sample consisted of PBMCs, mostly from graft donor cells, taken 360 days after TCRalphabeta/CD19-depleted stem cell transplant. These receptors were collected from a male patient aged 2 to 10 who had a stem cell transplant for acute lymphoblastic leukemia, so the T cells may come from the graft donor. CDR3s include the opening cysteine and the closing phenylalanine or tryptophan. Fields, in order: CDR3 length, J gene, D gene, V gene, clone size, CDR3 protein, CDR3 DNA. D genes are given only for firm matches. Size values are once, few and many counts, or a class for expanded clones, and some rows have none.

15 | TRBJ2-1 | NA | TRBV11-3 | many | CASSLGGILDNEQFF | TGTGCCAGCAGCTTAGGCGGGATTTTGGACAATGAGCAGTTCTTC
14 | TRBJ2-5 | TRBD1 | TRBV29-1 | NA | CSVVADRVVETQYF | TGCAGCGTTGTGGCGGACAGGGTAGTAGAGACCCAGTACTTC
13 | TRBJ2-1 | NA | TRBV4-1 | many | CASSQREAVEQFF | TGCGCCAGCAGCCAGAGGGAAGCTGTTGAGCAGTTCTTC
19 | TRBJ2-1 | TRBD2 | TRBV6-2/TRBV6-3 | NA | CASSYPEGLAGATYIEQFF | TGTGCCAGCAGTTACCCCGAGGGACTAGCGGGAGCCACCTACATTGAGCAGTTCTTC
14 | TRBJ2-5 | TRBD1 | TRBV7-9 | NA | CASSWAGGQETQYF | TGTGCCAGCAGCTGGGCAGGGGGACAAGAGACCCAGTACTTC
16 | TRBJ2-1 | NA | TRBV6-1 | few | CASSKFLDRSYNEQFF | TGTGCCAGCAGTAAATTTCTCGACAGGTCCTACAATGAGCAGTTCTTC
15 | TRBJ2-4 | NA | TRBV6-1 | few | CASSVSGPTKNIQYF | TGTGCCAGCAGCGTTTCGGGACCGACTAAAAACATTCAGTACTTC
15 | TRBJ2-1 | TRBD2 | TRBV20-1 | many | CSASVSGDEYNEQFF | TGCAGTGCTAGTGTTAGCGGGGATGAATACAATGAGCAGTTCTTC
19 | TRBJ2-3 | TRBD2 | TRBV2 | NA | CASSRQIPGLAGVSDTQYF | TGTGCCAGCAGCAGACAGATACCGGGACTAGCGGGAGTCTCAGATACGCAGTATTTT
13 | TRBJ2-2 | NA | TRBV12-3/TRBV12-4 | few | CASSLMNTGELFF | TGTGCCAGCAGTTTGATGAACACCGGGGAGCTGTTTTTT
15 | TRBJ1-5 | NA | TRBV7-9 | many | CASSLEGGSNQPQHF | TGTGCCAGCAGCTTGGAGGGGGGTTCCAATCAGCCCCAGCATTTT
20 | TRBJ2-4 | TRBD2 | TRBV5-1 | few | CASSFGQPGLELIAKNIQYF | TGCGCCAGCAGCTTCGGCCAGCCGGGACTAGAGTTAATAGCCAAAAACATTCAGTACTTC
16 | TRBJ2-7 | TRBD2 | TRBV5-1 | few | CASSLFSGRATYEQYF | TGCGCCAGCAGCTTGTTTAGCGGGAGGGCGACCTACGAGCAGTACTTC
13 | TRBJ1-5 | NA | TRBV29-1 | few | CSVTPDSNQPQHF | TGCAGCGTTACTCCTGATAGCAATCAGCCCCAGCATTTT
16 | TRBJ2-1 | TRBD2 | TRBV7-2 | NA | CASSAQLANTYNEQFF | TGTGCCAGCAGCGCCCAACTAGCGAACACCTACAATGAGCAGTTCTTC
15 | TRBJ1-4 | NA | TRBV6-5 | many | CASSYSGGGYEKLFF | TGTGCCAGCAGTTACTCGGGGGGAGGGTACGAAAAACTGTTTTTT
15 | TRBJ2-1 | NA | TRBV28 | many | CASSFQGRPYNEQFF | TGTGCCAGCAGTTTCCAGGGAAGACCTTACAATGAGCAGTTCTTC
15 | TRBJ1-2 | NA | TRBV5-1 | few | CASSFHRVGSYGYTF | TGCGCCAGCAGCTTTCACAGGGTAGGGTCTTATGGCTACACCTTC
14 | TRBJ2-3 | NA | TRBV6-5 | few | CASSYRDSTDTQYF | TGTGCCAGCAGTTACAGGGACAGCACAGATACGCAGTATTTT
17 | TRBJ1-4 | TRBD1 | TRBV5-6 | many | CASSLLSWDSLNEKLFF | TGTGCCAGCAGCTTGTTGTCGTGGGACAGTCTTAATGAAAAACTGTTTTTT
14 | TRBJ1-3 | NA | TRBV5-1 | few | CASSAGTYGNTIYF | TGCGCCAGCAGCGCAGGGACATACGGAAACACCATATATTTT
17 | TRBJ2-1 | TRBD2 | TRBV10-3 | once | CAISESVAGGRPNEQFF | TGTGCCATCAGTGAGTCAGTAGCGGGAGGGAGGCCCAATGAGCAGTTCTTC
15 | TRBJ2-7 | TRBD2 | TRBV7-8 | NA | CASSLIGGRTYEQYF | TGTGCCAGCAGCTTAATCGGCGGGAGGACGTACGAGCAGTACTTC
16 | TRBJ1-2 | TRBD1 | TRBV4-1 | NA | CASSQPTGGRGYGYTF | TGCGCCAGCAGCCAACCTACAGGGGGCAGGGGTTATGGCTACACCTTC
13 | TRBJ2-1 | NA | TRBV24-1 | few | CATSDFNGNEQFF | TGTGCCACCAGTGATTTTAACGGAAACGAGCAGTTCTTC
14 | TRBJ2-7 | NA | TRBV5-6 | NA | CASSLGGHSYEQYF | TGTGCCAGCAGCTTGGGGGGACACTCCTACGAGCAGTACTTC
15 | TRBJ1-6 | NA | TRBV6-5 | NA | CASSYSGPGRSPLHF | TGTGCCAGCAGTTACTCGGGCCCGGGACGATCACCCCTCCACTTT
15 | TRBJ2-4 | TRBD1 | TRBV12-3/TRBV12-4 | once | CASSAGGQAKNIQYF | TGTGCCAGCAGTGCAGGGGGTCAGGCCAAAAACATTCAGTACTTC
14 | TRBJ2-7 | NA | TRBV7-9 | many | CASSRGGESYEQYF | TGTGCCAGCAGCCGAGGGGGGGAATCCTACGAGCAGTACTTC
14 | TRBJ2-5 | TRBD2 | TRBV3-1 | NA | CASSTSGSQETQYF | TGTGCCAGCAGTACTAGCGGGAGTCAAGAGACCCAGTACTTC
13 | TRBJ2-7 | NA | TRBV11-2 | few | CASSHGQPYEQYF | TGTGCCAGCAGCCACGGACAGCCATACGAGCAGTACTTC
18 | TRBJ2-1 | TRBD2 | TRBV2 | few | CASSERSSGRVPYNEQFF | TGTGCCAGCAGTGAAAGGTCTAGCGGGAGGGTTCCCTACAATGAGCAGTTCTTC
13 | TRBJ1-1 | NA | TRBV3-1 | many | CASSQRQNTEAFF | TGTGCCAGCAGCCAGCGACAGAACACTGAAGCTTTCTTT
15 | TRBJ1-1 | TRBD1 | TRBV5-1 | NA | CASSPRTGTNTEAFF | TGCGCCAGCAGCCCACGGACAGGGACGAACACTGAAGCTTTCTTT